This T cell receptor (beta chain) stems from a study of vaccination and CD4 T cells after COVID-19. About the research overall: Stimuli were overlapping spike peptide pools of SARS-CoV-2 and three common cold coronaviruses (HCoV-NL63, HCoV-OC43, HCoV-229E). The study, taken as a whole, reports: Analysis of convalescent patients found that 304 of 307 vaccine-specific clones were spike mono-reactive.

Comment on this clonotype: Its antigen remains unknown.

Germline-derived CDR1 and CDR2 are SNHLY and FYNNEI. The CDR3 covers 15 residues. Trimming removed 2 bases from V and 5 bases from J; junction bases left unmatched: 8. Treatment: approximately 10-day PBMC culture with coronavirus spike peptide pools or control peptides (ViraFEST assay). Using peptide pools, antigen-specific T cells were expanded in ViraFEST before TCRs were sequenced. The study sequenced cultured CD4+ T cell DNA using the Oncomine TCR Beta short-read assay. TCRdb re-analysed the PCR reads in MiXCR, keeping a single row per CDR3 protein. The data contain 15,000 to 20,000 distinct CDR3 sequences, 30% to 40% of them singletons.

The sequence was collected from a human donor with COVID-19. The chain joins TRBV2 to TRBJ2-7; 8 bases are a match to TRBD2. The specimen sequenced was cultured CD4+ T cells from blood. This CDR3 reads CASSEIAGGGDEQYF. For the CDR3, the DNA is TGTGCCAGCAGTGAAATTGCGGGGGGAGGAGACGAGCAGTACTTC.